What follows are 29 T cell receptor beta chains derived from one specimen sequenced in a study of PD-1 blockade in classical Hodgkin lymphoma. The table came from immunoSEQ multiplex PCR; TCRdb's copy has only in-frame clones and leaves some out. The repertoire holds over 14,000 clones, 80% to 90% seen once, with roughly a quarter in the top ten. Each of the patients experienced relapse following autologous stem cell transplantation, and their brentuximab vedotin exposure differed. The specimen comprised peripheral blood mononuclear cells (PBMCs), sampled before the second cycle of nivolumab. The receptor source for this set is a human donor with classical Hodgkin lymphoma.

The CDR3 DNA sequence: TGTGCCAGCAGCTTAGTCCGGGGGGGCCGAGTTAGCACAGATACGCAGTATTTT. Translation gives CASSLVRGGRVSTDTQYF. The V call is TRBV7-9, the J call TRBJ2-3; TRBD2 matches 8 bases. This CDR3 spans 18 amino acids. V was clipped by 1 base and J by 0 bases; unmatched bases: 9. Germline-derived CDR1 and CDR2 are SEHNR and FQNEAQ (reference sequence).

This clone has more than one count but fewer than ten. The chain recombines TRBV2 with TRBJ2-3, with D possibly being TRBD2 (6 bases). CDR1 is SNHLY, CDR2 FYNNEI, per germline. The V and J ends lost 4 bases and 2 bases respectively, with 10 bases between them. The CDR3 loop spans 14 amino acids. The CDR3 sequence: CASSGRDPTDTQYF. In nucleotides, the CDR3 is TGTGCCAGCAGTGGGAGGGACCCCACAGATACGCAGTATTTT.

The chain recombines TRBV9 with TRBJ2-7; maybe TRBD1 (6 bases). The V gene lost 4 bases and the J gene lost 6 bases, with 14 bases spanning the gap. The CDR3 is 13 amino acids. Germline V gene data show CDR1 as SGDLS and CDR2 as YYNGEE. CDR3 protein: CASSQTTGGEQYF. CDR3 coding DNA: TGTGCCAGCAGCCAAACGACAGGAGGCGAGCAGTACTTC.

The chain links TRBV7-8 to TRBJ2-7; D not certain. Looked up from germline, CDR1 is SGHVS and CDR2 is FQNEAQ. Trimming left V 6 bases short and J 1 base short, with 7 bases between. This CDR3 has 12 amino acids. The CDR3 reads CASSSISYEQYF. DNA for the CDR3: TGTGCCAGCAGTTCTATATCCTACGAGCAGTACTTC.

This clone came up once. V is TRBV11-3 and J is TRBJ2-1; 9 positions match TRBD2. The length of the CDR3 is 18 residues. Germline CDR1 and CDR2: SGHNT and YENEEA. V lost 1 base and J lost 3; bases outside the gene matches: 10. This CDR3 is CASSLGDRASGDYNEQFF. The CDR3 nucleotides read TGTGCCAGCAGCTTAGGGGACCGGGCTAGCGGGGACTACAATGAGCAGTTCTTC.

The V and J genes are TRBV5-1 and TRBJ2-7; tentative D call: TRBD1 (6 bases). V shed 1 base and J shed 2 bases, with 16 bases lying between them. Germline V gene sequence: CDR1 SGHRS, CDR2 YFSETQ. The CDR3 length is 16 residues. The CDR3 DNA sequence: TGCGCCAGCAGCTTGTCCTCCGGGACACGGACCTACGAGCAGTACTTC. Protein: CASSLSSGTRTYEQYF.

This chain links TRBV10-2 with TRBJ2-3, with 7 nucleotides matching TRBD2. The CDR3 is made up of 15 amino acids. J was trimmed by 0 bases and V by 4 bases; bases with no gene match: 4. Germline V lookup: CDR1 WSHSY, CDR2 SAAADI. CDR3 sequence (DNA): TGCGCCAGCAGTGGCCTAGCGGCGAGCACAGATACGCAGTATTTT. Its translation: CASSGLAASTDTQYF.

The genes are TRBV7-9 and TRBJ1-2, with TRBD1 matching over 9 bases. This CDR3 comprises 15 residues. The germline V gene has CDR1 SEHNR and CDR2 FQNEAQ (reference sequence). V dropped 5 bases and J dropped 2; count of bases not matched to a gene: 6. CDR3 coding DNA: TGTGCCAGCAGCACGGGACAGGGTGTGAACTATGGCTACACCTTC. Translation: CASSTGQGVNYGYTF.

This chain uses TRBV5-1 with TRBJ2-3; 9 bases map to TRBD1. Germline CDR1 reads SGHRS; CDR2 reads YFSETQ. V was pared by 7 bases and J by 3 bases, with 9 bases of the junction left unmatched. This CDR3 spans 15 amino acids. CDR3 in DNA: TGCGCCAGCCGTTTAACCGGGACAGGGACAGATACGCAGTATTTT. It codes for CASRLTGTGTDTQYF.

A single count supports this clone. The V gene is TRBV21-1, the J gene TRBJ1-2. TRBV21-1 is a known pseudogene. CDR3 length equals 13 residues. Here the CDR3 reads CASSKRGPRVYTF. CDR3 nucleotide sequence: TGTGCCAGCAGCAAGAGAGGGCCTAGGGTTTACACCTTC.

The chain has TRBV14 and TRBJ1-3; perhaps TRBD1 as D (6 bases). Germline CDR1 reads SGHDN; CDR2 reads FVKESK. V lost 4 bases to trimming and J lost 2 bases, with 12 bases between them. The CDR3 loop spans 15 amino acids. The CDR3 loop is CASSRSTGTGNTIYF. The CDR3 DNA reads TGTGCCAGCAGCCGATCTACAGGGACTGGAAACACCATATATTTT.

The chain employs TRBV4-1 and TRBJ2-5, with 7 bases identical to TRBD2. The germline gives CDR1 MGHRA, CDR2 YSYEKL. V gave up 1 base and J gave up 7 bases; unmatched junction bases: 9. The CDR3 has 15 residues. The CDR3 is CASSQVIERGGTQYF. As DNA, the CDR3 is TGCGCCAGCAGCCAAGTAATCGAGCGGGGAGGGACCCAGTACTTC.

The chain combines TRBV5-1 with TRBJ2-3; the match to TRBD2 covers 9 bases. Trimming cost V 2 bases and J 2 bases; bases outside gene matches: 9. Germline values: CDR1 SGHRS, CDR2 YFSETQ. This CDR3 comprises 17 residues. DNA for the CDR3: TGCGCCAGCAGCTTAGATGTTAGCGGGGGCTCCACAGATACGCAGTATTTT. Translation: CASSLDVSGGSTDTQYF. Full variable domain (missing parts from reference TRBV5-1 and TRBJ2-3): KAGVTQTPRYLIKTRGQQVTLSCSPISGHRSVSWYQQTPGQGLQFLFEYFSETQRNKGNFPGRFSGRQFSNSRSEMNVSTLELGDSALYLCASSLDVSGGSTDTQYFGPGTRLTVL.

CDR3 nucleotides: TGTGCCAGCAGTCCAGGGGGCGGCTTTTATGGCTACACCTTC. Translation gives CASSPGGGFYGYTF. The chain employs TRBV6-5 and TRBJ1-2, with TRBD1 identical over 8 bases. Germline CDR1 is MNHEY and CDR2 is SVGAGI. The CDR3 totals 14 residues. Trimming at V came to 5 bases and at J to 5 bases, leaving 7 bases not matched to a gene.

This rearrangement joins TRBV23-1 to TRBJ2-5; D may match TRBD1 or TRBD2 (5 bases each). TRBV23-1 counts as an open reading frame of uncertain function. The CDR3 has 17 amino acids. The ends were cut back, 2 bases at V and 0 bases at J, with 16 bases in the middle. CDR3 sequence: CASSQKSLEGNQETQYF. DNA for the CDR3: TGCGCCAGCAGTCAAAAAAGTCTCGAGGGGAACCAAGAGACCCAGTACTTC.

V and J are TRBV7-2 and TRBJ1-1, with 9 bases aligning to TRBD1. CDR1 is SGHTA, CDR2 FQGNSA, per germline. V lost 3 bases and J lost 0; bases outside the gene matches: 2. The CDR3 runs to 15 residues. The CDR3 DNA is TGTGCCAGCAGCTTGACAGGGGGGTTGAACACTGAAGCTTTCTTT. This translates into CASSLTGGLNTEAFF.

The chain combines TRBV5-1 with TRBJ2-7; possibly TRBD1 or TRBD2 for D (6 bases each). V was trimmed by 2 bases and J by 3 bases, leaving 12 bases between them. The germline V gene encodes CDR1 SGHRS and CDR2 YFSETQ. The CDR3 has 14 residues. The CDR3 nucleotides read TGCGCCAGCAGCTTAGGGGGGACTTACTACGAGCAGTACTTC. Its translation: CASSLGGTYYEQYF.

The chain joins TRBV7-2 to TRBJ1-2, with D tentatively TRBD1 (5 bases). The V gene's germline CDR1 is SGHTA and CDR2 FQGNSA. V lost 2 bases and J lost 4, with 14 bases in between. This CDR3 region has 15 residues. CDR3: CASSLWVRDRYGYTF. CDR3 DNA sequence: TGTGCCAGCAGCTTATGGGTCAGGGACCGCTATGGCTACACCTTC.

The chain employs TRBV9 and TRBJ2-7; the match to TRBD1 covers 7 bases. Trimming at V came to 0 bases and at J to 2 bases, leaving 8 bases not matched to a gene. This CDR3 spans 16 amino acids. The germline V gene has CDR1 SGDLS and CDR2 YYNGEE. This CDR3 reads CASSVGRGTGPYEQYF. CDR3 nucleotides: TGTGCCAGCAGCGTAGGCAGGGGGACGGGTCCCTACGAGCAGTACTTC.

In DNA form, the CDR3 reads TGTGCCAGCAGAGGCCGGGACTGGGGAGAGACCCAGTACTTC. This codes for CASRGRDWGETQYF. The chain couples TRBV2 to TRBJ2-5, with D tentatively TRBD2 (6 bases). V was clipped by 6 bases and J by 4 bases, with 15 bases between them. The CDR3 extends over 14 amino acids. Germline V lookup: CDR1 SNHLY, CDR2 FYNNEI. Combining the CDR3 with reference TRBV2 and TRBJ2-5 gives the whole variable domain EPEVTQTPSHQVTQMGQEVILRCVPISNHLYFYWYRQILGQKVEFLVSFYNNEISEKSEIFDDQFSVERPDGSNFTLKIRSTKLEDSAMYFCASRGRDWGETQYFGPGTRLLVL.

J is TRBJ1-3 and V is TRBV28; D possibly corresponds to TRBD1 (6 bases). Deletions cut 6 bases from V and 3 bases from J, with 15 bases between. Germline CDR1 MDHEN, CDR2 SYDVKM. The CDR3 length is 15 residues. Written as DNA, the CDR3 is TGTGCCAGCAGCCCACCCGAGGGGGGTGGAAACACCATATATTTT. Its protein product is CASSPPEGGGNTIYF.

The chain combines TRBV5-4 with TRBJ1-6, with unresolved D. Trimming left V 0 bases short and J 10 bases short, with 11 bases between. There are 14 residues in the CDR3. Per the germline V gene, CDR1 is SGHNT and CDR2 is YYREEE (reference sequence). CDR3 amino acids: CASSLDSANSPLHF. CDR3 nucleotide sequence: TGTGCCAGCAGCTTGGACAGTGCGAACTCACCCCTCCACTTT.

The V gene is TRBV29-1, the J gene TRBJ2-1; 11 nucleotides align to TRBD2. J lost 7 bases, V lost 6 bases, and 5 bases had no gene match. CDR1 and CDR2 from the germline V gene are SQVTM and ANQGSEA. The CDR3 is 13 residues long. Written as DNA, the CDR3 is TGCAGCGTGCTAGCGGGGGGTCCTAATGAGCAGTTCTTC. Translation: CSVLAGGPNEQFF.

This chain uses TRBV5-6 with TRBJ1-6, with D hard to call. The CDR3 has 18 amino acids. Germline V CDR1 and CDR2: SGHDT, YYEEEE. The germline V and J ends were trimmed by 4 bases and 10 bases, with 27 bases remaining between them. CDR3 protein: CASSPPPARIGPGSPLHF. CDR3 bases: TGTGCCAGCAGCCCCCCGCCCGCCCGTATTGGGCCGGGCTCACCCCTCCACTTT.

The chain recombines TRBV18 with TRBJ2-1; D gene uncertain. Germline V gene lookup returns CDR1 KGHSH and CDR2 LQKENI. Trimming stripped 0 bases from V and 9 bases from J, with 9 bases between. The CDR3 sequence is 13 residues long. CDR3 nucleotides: TGTGCCAGCTCACCACCGAGTCGCGCTGAGCAGTTCTTC. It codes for CASSPPSRAEQFF.

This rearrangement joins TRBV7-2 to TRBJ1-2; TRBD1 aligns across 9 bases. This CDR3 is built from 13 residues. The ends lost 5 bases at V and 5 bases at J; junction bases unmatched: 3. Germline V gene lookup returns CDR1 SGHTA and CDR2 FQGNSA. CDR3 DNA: TGTGCCAGCAGCCGGGACAGGGAATATGGCTACACCTTC. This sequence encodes CASSRDREYGYTF.

The CDR3 nucleotides read TGTGCCAGCAGCTTAGTGCTAGGATACAATGAGCAGTTCTTC. Translation: CASSLVLGYNEQFF. This chain connects TRBV7-9 to TRBJ2-1; no definite D call. The germline CDR1 and CDR2 sequences are SEHNR and FQNEAQ (reference sequence). The ends were cut back, 1 base at V and 4 bases at J, with 8 bases in the middle. The CDR3 has 14 residues.

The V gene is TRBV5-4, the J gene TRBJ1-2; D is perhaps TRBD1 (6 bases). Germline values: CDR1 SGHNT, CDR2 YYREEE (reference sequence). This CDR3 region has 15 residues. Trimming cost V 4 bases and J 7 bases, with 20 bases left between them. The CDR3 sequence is CASSRNSRGGAGYTF. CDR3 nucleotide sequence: TGTGCCAGCAGCCGAAATTCCAGGGGTGGGGCTGGCTACACCTTC.

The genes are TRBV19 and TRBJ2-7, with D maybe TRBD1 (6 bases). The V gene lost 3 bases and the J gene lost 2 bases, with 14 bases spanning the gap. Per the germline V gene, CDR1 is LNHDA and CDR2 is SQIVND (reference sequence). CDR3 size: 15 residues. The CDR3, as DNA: TGTGCCAGTAGTATCGAGGGGACATCGACCTACGAGCAGTACTTC. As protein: CASSIEGTSTYEQYF.